Shown below are 26 T cell receptor beta chains from a single sample sequenced in a study of T cell responses to AZD1222 COVID-19 vaccine. The method was immunoSEQ multiplex PCR; TCRdb's version includes in-frame clones alone and lacks a portion of them. The sample consists of some 150,000 clones, 88% of them appearing once. Here the sequenced sample was peripheral blood, taken on day 0 of AZD1222 vaccination. The receptor set was obtained from an adult in good health.

The chain combines TRBV2 with TRBJ1-3; perhaps TRBD1 as D (6 bases). V lost 5 bases, J lost 0 bases, and 11 bases lay in between. The CDR3 loop spans 15 amino acids. CDR1 is SNHLY and CDR2 is FYNNEI in the germline V gene. CDR3 region: CASSPIQGSGNTIYF. DNA of the CDR3: TGTGCCAGCAGTCCGATACAGGGCTCTGGAAACACCATATATTTT.

The chain uses TRBV18 and TRBJ2-3; 9 bases align to TRBD2. This CDR3 has 15 amino acids. Trimming removed 0 bases from V and 5 bases from J; junction bases left unmatched: 3. Germline loops: CDR1 KGHSH, CDR2 LQKENI. CDR3 nucleotide sequence: TGTGCCAGCTCACCACCGGGACTAGCACAAGATACGCAGTATTTT. Translated, it gives CASSPPGLAQDTQYF.

The V gene is TRBV14, the J gene TRBJ1-2; D is unclear. This CDR3 is built from 14 residues. Germline V gives CDR1 SGHDN, CDR2 FVKESK. V shed 1 base and J shed 3 bases, with 9 bases lying between them. CDR3 residues: CASSQGLGDYGYTF. DNA of the CDR3: TGTGCCAGCAGCCAAGGCTTGGGCGACTATGGCTACACCTTC.

This chain links TRBV19 with TRBJ1-1; D perhaps matches TRBD1 (6 bases). Germline assignment: CDR1 LNHDA and CDR2 SQIVND (reference sequence). V was trimmed by 7 bases and J by 4 bases, leaving 10 bases between them. This CDR3 comprises 12 residues. This CDR3 reads CASTLGGTEAFF. The DNA for the CDR3 is TGTGCCAGTACCCTAGGGGGCACTGAAGCTTTCTTT.

The chain uses TRBV4-1 and TRBJ1-1; weak D call: TRBD1 (5 bases). V was pared by 4 bases and J by 2 bases, with 14 bases between. In germline, CDR1 is MGHRA, CDR2 YSYEKL. CDR3 length equals 15 residues. CDR3 loop: CASSRGDSTNTEAFF. The CDR3 coding sequence is TGCGCCAGCAGCCGGGGGGACTCTACTAACACTGAAGCTTTCTTT.

J is TRBJ2-1 and V is TRBV29-1, with TRBD2 matching over 13 bases. This CDR3 has 13 residues. The V segment lost 6 bases and the J segment 9 bases; nucleotides outside the gene matches: 5. Germline assignment: CDR1 SQVTM and CDR2 ANQGSEA. The CDR3 DNA sequence: TGCAGCGTCGGACTAGCGGGAGTTGGTGAGCAGTTCTTC. Protein sequence: CSVGLAGVGEQFF.

This sequence joins TRBV5-6 and TRBJ1-4; 7 bases match TRBD1. The length of the CDR3 is 14 residues. J was trimmed by 4 bases and V by 3 bases; bases with no gene match: 3. Germline V gene lookup returns CDR1 SGHDT and CDR2 YYEEEE. The CDR3 reads CASSSGQINEKLFF. CDR3 DNA sequence: TGTGCCAGCAGCTCGGGACAGATTAATGAAAAACTGTTTTTT.

This clone was counted a single time. The gene calls are TRBV7-2 and TRBJ2-1; D is unclear. Germline assignment: CDR1 SGHTA and CDR2 FQGNSA. Trimming stripped 2 bases from V and 15 bases from J, with 17 bases between. CDR3 length: 13 amino acids. CDR3 amino acids: CASSLKFVSSSFF. CDR3 sequence (DNA): TGTGCCAGCAGCTTAAAGTTTGTAAGCTCCTCGTTCTTC.

The chain carries TRBV19 and TRBJ1-1, with D uncertain. V lost 0 bases and J 3 bases, leaving 5 bases between the germline ends. The CDR3 is 13 residues long. Germline V lookup: CDR1 LNHDA, CDR2 SQIVND (reference sequence). CDR3 sequence reads: CASSIEKYTEAFF. CDR3 nucleotides: TGTGCCAGTAGTATAGAGAAGTACACTGAAGCTTTCTTT.

The V call is TRBV7-7, the J call TRBJ2-5; possible D gene TRBD1, 6 bases. Germline assignment: CDR1 SSHAT and CDR2 FNYEAQ (reference sequence). The V gene lost 5 bases and the J gene lost 1 base, with 17 bases spanning the gap. This CDR3 is built from 16 residues. This CDR3 is CASSARGPGAQETQYF. The CDR3 DNA reads TGTGCCAGCAGCGCCCGGGGTCCAGGGGCCCAAGAGACCCAGTACTTC.

The chain joins TRBV7-6 to TRBJ1-4, with a possible D match to TRBD1 (5 bases). This CDR3 has 17 residues. Germline values: CDR1 SGHVS, CDR2 FNYEAQ. V was shortened by 1 base and J by 0 bases, with 12 bases between the two germline ends. CDR3 sequence reads: CASSLVAGPSTNEKLFF. The DNA for the CDR3 is TGTGCCAGCAGCTTAGTTGCAGGGCCTTCAACTAATGAAAAACTGTTTTTT.

The rearrangement uses TRBV28 and TRBJ1-2; TRBD1 agrees at 7 bases. The CDR3 runs to 13 residues. Germline values: CDR1 MDHEN, CDR2 SYDVKM. The ends lost 10 bases at V and 2 bases at J; junction bases unmatched: 7. The CDR3 protein is CATRDSSNYGYTF. CDR3 sequence (DNA): TGTGCCACCCGGGACAGCTCAAACTATGGCTACACCTTC.

V is TRBV27 and J is TRBJ2-1; D not certain. V lost 1 base and J 5 bases, leaving 6 bases between the germline ends. Germline assignment: CDR1 MNHEY and CDR2 SMNVEV (reference sequence). This CDR3 has 13 amino acids. CDR3 bases: TGTGCCAGCAGTTTATATCGAAACAATGAGCAGTTCTTC. Translation: CASSLYRNNEQFF.

The chain links TRBV7-2 to TRBJ2-5, with D perhaps matching TRBD1 (6 bases). Germline V gives CDR1 SGHTA, CDR2 FQGNSA. The CDR3 has 14 amino acids. Trimming pared 5 bases from V and 2 bases from J, leaving 12 bases between. This chain's CDR3 is CASSLQGDQETQYF. DNA of the CDR3: TGTGCCAGCAGCCTACAGGGTGATCAAGAGACCCAGTACTTC.

This clone was detected once. The chain joins TRBV4-1 to TRBJ1-4; D is uncertain. The V end was cut by 5 bases, the J end by 7 bases, with 11 bases between. The CDR3 sequence is 13 residues long. Germline CDR1 and CDR2: MGHRA and YSYEKL. The CDR3 nucleotides read TGCGCCAGCAGCTCGGGGATTGTTGAAAAACTGTTTTTT. Protein sequence: CASSSGIVEKLFF.

The chain links TRBV21-1 to TRBJ1-1; TRBD1, the table's D call, lacks a check against the DNA. TRBV21-1 has pseudogene status. CDR3 length equals 16 residues. CDR3 loop: CASIDPDRGMNTEAFF. In nucleotides, the CDR3 is TGTGCCAGCATCGACCCAGACAGGGGGATGAACACTGAAGCTTTCTTT.

V usage is TRBV10-3 and J usage is TRBJ2-7, with D possibly TRBD1 on 5 matching bases. The CDR3 is made up of 12 amino acids. With 4 bases removed from V and 3 bases from J, the gap between germline ends came to 7 bases. Germline V gives CDR1 ENHRY, CDR2 SYGVKD. The CDR3 DNA is TGTGCCATCAGTGCCGACAGCTACGAGCAGTACTTC. Residues: CAISADSYEQYF.

This clone was seen a handful of times. The V gene is TRBV7-9, the J gene TRBJ2-3, with D maybe TRBD1 (5 bases). Per the germline V gene, CDR1 is SEHNR and CDR2 is FQNEAQ (reference sequence). CDR3 size: 16 residues. Trimming took 5 bases from V and 2 from J, leaving 17 bases between them. The CDR3 nucleotides read TGTGCCAGCAGCCATATTGACAGACAAAACACAGATACGCAGTATTTT. The encoded protein is CASSHIDRQNTDTQYF.

V and J are TRBV25-1 and TRBJ1-1; D perhaps matches TRBD1 (5 bases). The CDR3 totals 14 residues. V was trimmed by 6 bases and J by 0 bases, leaving 11 bases between them. CDR1 is MGHDK, CDR2 SYGVNS, per germline. The DNA of the CDR3 is TGTGCCAGCAGACAGACAGCCATGAACACTGAAGCTTTCTTT. It is translated as CASRQTAMNTEAFF.

By sample share, this clone is medium-sized. V and J are TRBV7-8 and TRBJ2-7; TRBD1 matches 7 bases. With 4 bases clipped from V and 7 bases from J, the junction kept 10 bases outside the gene matches. The CDR3 is 14 residues long. Germline CDR1 reads SGHVS; CDR2 reads FQNEAQ. CDR3: CASSSTTGSGEQYF. The CDR3 coding sequence is TGTGCCAGCAGCTCGACGACAGGGTCGGGGGAGCAGTACTTC.

J is TRBJ2-7 and V is TRBV19; possibly TRBD1 or TRBD2 for D (5 bases each). The germline gives CDR1 LNHDA, CDR2 SQIVND (reference sequence). CDR3 length: 16 amino acids. V gave up 0 bases and J gave up 3 bases, with 15 bases separating them. The CDR3 coding sequence is TGTGCCAGTAGTATAGATTCGGGGACCGACGGCTACGAGCAGTACTTC. Its translation is CASSIDSGTDGYEQYF.

This chain uses TRBV15 with TRBJ1-2; D is possibly TRBD1 (6 bases). Germline CDR1 is LNHNV and CDR2 is YYDKDF (reference sequence). The CDR3 has 16 residues. Trimming stripped 3 bases from V and 0 bases from J, with 14 bases between. The CDR3 DNA follows: TGTGCCACCAGCAGGGCTCAGGACAGTACTAACTATGGCTACACCTTC. Protein product: CATSRAQDSTNYGYTF.

This clone was counted a single time. The chain combines TRBV6-5 with TRBJ1-1, with unresolved D. Per the germline V gene, CDR1 is MNHEY and CDR2 is SVGAGI. The CDR3 covers 14 residues. Trimming took 4 bases from V and 1 from J, leaving 10 bases between them. In DNA form, the CDR3 reads TGTGCCAGCAGTTCCCGGAGGGAGAACACTGAAGCTTTCTTT. Its translation: CASSSRRENTEAFF.

The gene calls are TRBV11-2 and TRBJ1-2; 12 bases map to TRBD1. CDR1 is SGHAT and CDR2 is FQNNGV in the germline V gene. Trimming cost V 3 bases and J 6 bases; bases outside gene matches: 5. The CDR3 sequence is 15 residues long. This CDR3 is CASSFRDRGLDGYTF. The CDR3 region has the DNA TGTGCCAGCAGCTTCCGGGACAGGGGGCTCGATGGCTACACCTTC.

The rearrangement joins TRBV6-5 to TRBJ2-1; TRBD2 matches 10 bases. Germline trimming cut 4 bases from V and 3 bases from J; bases unmatched to any gene: 6. This CDR3 has 16 residues. CDR1 is MNHEY and CDR2 is SVGAGI in the germline V gene. The CDR3 DNA reads TGTGCCAGCAGTTTCCGGACTAGCGGCTACTACAATGAGCAGTTCTTC. It encodes CASSFRTSGYYNEQFF.

V usage is TRBV28 and J usage is TRBJ1-1; D may be TRBD1 (5 bases). The CDR3 is 14 residues long. CDR1 is MDHEN, CDR2 SYDVKM, per germline. Trimming removed 3 bases from V and 4 bases from J, with 12 bases in between. This chain's CDR3 is CASSFGGMGTEAFF. The CDR3 DNA follows: TGTGCCAGCAGTTTCGGGGGTATGGGCACTGAAGCTTTCTTT.